The 28 T cell receptor beta chains presented below share a single source sample, sequenced in a study of beta chain features in type 1 diabetes. As every portion of the isolated RNA was reverse transcribed, the sequencing read expressed TCRB transcripts. Produced via immunoSEQ multiplex PCR; TCRdb's table is partial and in-frame only. Altogether hundreds of thousands of clones are present, 9.6% being singletons, with the ten largest covering about 0.03%. The sample was naive CD4+ T cells from blood. All receptors derive from a woman younger than 30 in good health.

This clone was seen more than once but under ten times. V is TRBV30 and J is TRBJ1-1; 7 positions agree with TRBD1. This CDR3 comprises 11 residues. Losses at the gene ends were 4 bases for V and 10 bases for J; bases not matched to a gene: 6. Per the germline V gene, CDR1 is GTSNPN and CDR2 is SVGIG (reference sequence). The CDR3 DNA is TGTGCCTGGAAGAGACAGGGTGCAGCTTTCTTT. Translated, it gives CAWKRQGAAFF.

This rearrangement joins TRBV7-3 to TRBJ2-7; D might be TRBD2 (6 bases). The CDR3 totals 13 residues. The V end lost 1 base, the J end lost 2 bases, and 6 bases lay between the germline ends. CDR1 and CDR2 (germline): SGHTA, FQGTGA. As DNA, the CDR3 is TGTGCCAGCAGCTTAAGGGGGGCCTACGAGCAGTACTTC. Translation gives CASSLRGAYEQYF.

The genes are TRBV5-1 and TRBJ2-5, with 10 bases matching TRBD2. The V gene end was trimmed by 3 bases and the J gene end by 5 bases; junction bases not matched to a gene: 7. Germline V CDR1 and CDR2: SGHRS, YFSETQ. This CDR3 has 15 amino acids. The DNA for the CDR3 is TGCGCCAGCAGCTCGGCTAGCGGGGGTCACGAGACCCAGTACTTC. This codes for CASSSASGGHETQYF.

The rearrangement links TRBV7-8 to TRBJ1-2, with 9 bases that match TRBD1. J was trimmed by 6 bases and V by 1 base; bases with no gene match: 6. Germline CDR1 SGHVS, CDR2 FQNEAQ. CDR3 size: 15 residues. The CDR3 loop is CASSLEGQGANGYTF. The CDR3 nucleotides are TGTGCCAGCAGCTTAGAGGGACAGGGCGCGAATGGCTACACCTTC.

V and J are TRBV28 and TRBJ1-5; tentative D call: TRBD1 (5 bases). The germline V and J ends were trimmed by 6 bases and 7 bases, with 10 bases remaining between them. CDR3 length: 12 residues. Germline V gene sequence: CDR1 MDHEN, CDR2 SYDVKM. The CDR3 loop is CASRAGGQPQHF. In DNA form, the CDR3 reads TGTGCCAGCAGAGCCGGGGGGCAGCCCCAGCATTTT.

This clone was picked up a small number of times. This CDR3 reads CASSLARGMSGELFF. The CDR3 DNA sequence: TGTGCCAGCAGCTTAGCCCGGGGGATGTCCGGGGAGCTGTTTTTT. The chain is built from TRBV7-2 and TRBJ2-2; D may be TRBD2 (6 bases). Germline V gene sequence: CDR1 SGHTA, CDR2 FQGNSA. This CDR3 spans 15 amino acids. V was cut by 0 bases and J by 6 bases, with 11 bases left in between.

Only a few counts were recorded for this clone. V is TRBV6-5 and J is TRBJ1-2; the D gene is possibly TRBD1 (5 bases). CDR3 length equals 13 residues. V was shortened by 6 bases and J by 2 bases, with 10 bases between the two germline ends. Per the germline V gene, CDR1 is MNHEY and CDR2 is SVGAGI. CDR3 sequence reads: CASSQDRNYGYTF. The CDR3 region has the DNA TGTGCCAGCAGCCAAGACAGAAACTATGGCTACACCTTC.

This clone was seen a handful of times. The chain recombines TRBV29-1 with TRBJ1-1, with D tentatively TRBD1 (5 bases). V was clipped by 5 bases and J by 4 bases, with 11 bases between them. Germline V lookup: CDR1 SQVTM, CDR2 ANQGSEA. The CDR3 length is 12 residues. The CDR3 loop reads CSVLPQGTEAFF. The CDR3 DNA reads TGCAGCGTTCTCCCTCAGGGCACTGAAGCTTTCTTT. The full variable domain, in which reference TRBV29-1 and TRBJ1-1 provide the parts outside the CDR3, is SAVISQKPSRDICQRGTSLTIQCQVDSQVTMMFWYRQQPGQSLTLIATANQGSEATYESGFVIDKFPISRPNLTFSTLTVSNMSPEDSSIYLCSVLPQGTEAFFGQGTRLTVV.

V and J are TRBV5-1 and TRBJ1-1; D may be TRBD1 (5 bases). V was cut by 0 bases and J by 8 bases, with 11 bases left in between. Per germline, CDR1 SGHRS and CDR2 YFSETQ. The CDR3 has 13 amino acids. The CDR3 nucleotides read TGCGCCAGCAGCTTGGAAGGGGCCCTCGAAGCTTTCTTT. Protein: CASSLEGALEAFF.

V and J are TRBV10-3 and TRBJ2-3; a weak D match, TRBD2 (5 bases). The CDR3 is 11 residues long. CDR1 is ENHRY, CDR2 SYGVKD, per germline. The CDR3 here is CAARATDTQYF. CDR3 sequence (DNA): TGTGCAGCGCGGGCCACAGATACGCAGTATTTT.

The chain combines TRBV7-9 with TRBJ1-1, with a possible D match to TRBD1 (5 bases). The germline gives CDR1 SEHNR, CDR2 FQNEAQ (reference sequence). V dropped 3 bases and J dropped 5 bases, with 13 bases sitting between them. This CDR3 is built from 14 residues. This CDR3 is CASSFGGAVTEAFF. The DNA of the CDR3 is TGTGCCAGCAGCTTTGGAGGGGCGGTTACTGAAGCTTTCTTT.

The genes are TRBV27 and TRBJ1-2, with 7 bases that match TRBD1. V dropped 3 bases and J dropped 7; count of bases not matched to a gene: 5. Germline CDR1 MNHEY, CDR2 SMNVEV (reference sequence). The CDR3 consists of 13 residues. CDR3 protein: CASSLTRGLGYTF. The DNA of the CDR3 is TGTGCCAGCAGTTTGACAAGGGGGCTTGGCTACACCTTC.

This chain joins TRBV5-4 and TRBJ1-4; 8 bases fit TRBD1. Germline-derived CDR1 and CDR2 are SGHNT and YYREEE (reference sequence). This CDR3 is 15 amino acids long. V was pared by 1 base and J by 6 bases, with 5 bases of the junction left unmatched. The chain's CDR3 is CASSLPGTGDEKLFF. CDR3 nucleotide sequence: TGTGCCAGCAGCTTGCCCGGGACAGGAGATGAAAAACTGTTTTTT. The entire variable domain, with the rest obtained from reference TRBV5-4 and TRBJ1-4, is as follows: ETGVTQSPTHLIKTRGQQVTLRCSSQSGHNTVSWYQQALGQGPQFIFQYYREEENGRGNFPPRFSGLQFPNYSSELNVNALELDDSALYLCASSLPGTGDEKLFFGSGTQLSVL.

V gene TRBV7-2 combines with J gene TRBJ2-7, with D uncertain. Germline V CDR1 and CDR2: SGHTA, FQGNSA. V was cut by 2 bases and J by 4 bases, with 9 bases left in between. The length of the CDR3 is 13 residues. The CDR3 is CASSLTERYEQYF. CDR3 nucleotides: TGTGCCAGCAGCTTAACAGAACGATACGAGCAGTACTTC.

This clone has a handful of counts. The chain uses TRBV5-1 and TRBJ1-1; 9 nucleotides agree with TRBD1. V trimming: 4 bases; J trimming: 5 bases; junction bases outside the gene matches: 3. The length of the CDR3 is 13 residues. CDR1 is SGHRS and CDR2 is YFSETQ in the germline V gene. CDR3 residues: CASSRGTGTEAFF. The DNA of the CDR3 is TGCGCCAGCAGCAGAGGGACAGGGACTGAAGCTTTCTTT.

This clone was detected only a few times. The V call is TRBV6-1, the J call TRBJ1-2, with TRBD1 matching 8 bases. The CDR3 contains 15 residues. The J segment lost 4 bases and the V segment lost 4 bases, leaving 8 bases of the junction unmatched. Germline assignment: CDR1 MNHNS and CDR2 SASEGT. In DNA, the CDR3 is TGTGCCAGCAGTGTTCAGGACAGGGTCCCCTATGGCTACACCTTC. Its protein is CASSVQDRVPYGYTF.

V is TRBV7-9 and J is TRBJ1-3, with a tentative D call TRBD1 (6 bases). The CDR3 consists of 16 residues. Germline CDR1 SEHNR, CDR2 FQNEAQ (reference sequence). The V gene lost 5 bases and the J gene lost 1 base, with 15 bases spanning the gap. The CDR3 reads CASSTGQSFSGNTIYF. The CDR3 DNA reads as TGTGCCAGCAGCACCGGACAGAGTTTTTCTGGAAACACCATATATTTT. The full variable domain, its missing parts supplied by reference TRBV7-9 and TRBJ1-3, is DTGVSQNPRHKITKRGQNVTFRCDPISEHNRLYWYRQTLGQGPEFLTYFQNEAQLEKSRLLSDRFSAERPKGSFSTLEIQRTEQGDSAMYLCASSTGQSFSGNTIYFGEGSWLTVV.

The V gene is TRBV28, the J gene TRBJ1-1; the D is unclear. CDR1 MDHEN and CDR2 SYDVKM come from the germline V gene. CDR3 size: 15 residues. With 6 bases removed from V and 4 bases from J, the gap between germline ends came to 18 bases. The CDR3 loop reads CASSLPGALGTEAFF. The CDR3 DNA follows: TGTGCCAGCAGCCTCCCGGGAGCCCTGGGCACTGAAGCTTTCTTT.

The chain uses TRBV7-3 and TRBJ2-3; maybe TRBD2 (6 bases). Deletions cut 1 base from V and 0 bases from J, with 14 bases between. CDR3 size: 17 residues. Germline V lookup: CDR1 SGHTA, CDR2 FQGTGA. The CDR3 loop is CASSLIGLGTSTDTQYF. CDR3 bases: TGTGCCAGCAGCTTAATTGGGTTAGGGACTAGCACAGATACGCAGTATTTT.

The V gene is TRBV6-5, the J gene TRBJ2-7; D not resolved. Germline V gene sequence: CDR1 MNHEY, CDR2 SVGAGI. The CDR3 sequence is 13 residues long. Trimming removed 6 bases from V and 3 bases from J, with 12 bases in between. The CDR3 loop is CASRPRLVYEQYF. The CDR3 region has the DNA TGTGCCAGCAGGCCGAGATTAGTCTACGAGCAGTACTTC.

This clone was observed a few times. The V gene is TRBV5-4, the J gene TRBJ2-2; 13 bases are shared with TRBD2. CDR3 length equals 18 residues. The ends lost 4 bases at V and 4 bases at J; junction bases unmatched: 10. Germline V gene data show CDR1 as SGHNT and CDR2 as YYREEE (reference sequence). The CDR3 here is CASSPSLLAGGSTGELFF. The CDR3 DNA sequence: TGTGCCAGCAGCCCCTCCTTACTAGCGGGAGGGAGCACCGGGGAGCTGTTTTTT.

The V and J genes are TRBV5-6 and TRBJ2-6; D remains ambiguous. Trimming removed 0 bases at V and 4 bases at J, with 14 bases between. CDR3 length: 17 amino acids. The germline V gene has CDR1 SGHDT and CDR2 YYEEEE. The DNA for the CDR3 is TGTGCCAGCAGCTTGGCCGGAACAGCCGCCGGGGCCAACGTCCTGACTTTC. Residues: CASSLAGTAAGANVLTF.

This chain links TRBV7-9 with TRBJ1-3, with 9 nucleotides matching TRBD1. The CDR3 is 15 residues long. The germline V gene has CDR1 SEHNR and CDR2 FQNEAQ (reference sequence). Trimming cost V 4 bases and J 4 bases; bases outside gene matches: 5. The CDR3 here is CASSSTGTGGNTIYF. CDR3 bases: TGTGCCAGCAGCTCTACCGGGACAGGGGGAAACACCATATATTTT.

At least ten counts were recorded for this clone. V is TRBV19 and J is TRBJ2-7, with 7 bases that match TRBD1. The CDR3 runs to 14 residues. With 6 bases clipped from V and 2 bases from J, the junction kept 7 bases outside the gene matches. Germline CDR1 and CDR2: LNHDA and SQIVND (reference sequence). CDR3 residues: CASRETGRPYEQYF. The CDR3 DNA is TGTGCCAGTAGGGAGACAGGGAGACCCTACGAGCAGTACTTC.

In its sample, this clone was seen a few times. The J gene is TRBJ2-3, the V gene TRBV2; 11 nucleotides agree with TRBD2. V was clipped by 6 bases and J by 5 bases; unmatched bases: 7. CDR1 SNHLY and CDR2 FYNNEI come from the germline V gene. The CDR3 is made up of 15 amino acids. This CDR3 is CASRRGTSGLDTQYF. The CDR3 bases are TGTGCCAGCAGGCGAGGGACTAGCGGATTAGATACGCAGTATTTT. Full variable domain (remainder filled in from reference TRBV2 and TRBJ2-3): EPEVTQTPSHQVTQMGQEVILRCVPISNHLYFYWYRQILGQKVEFLVSFYNNEISEKSEIFDDQFSVERPDGSNFTLKIRSTKLEDSAMYFCASRRGTSGLDTQYFGPGTRLTVL.

This clone was counted only a few times. V usage is TRBV27 and J usage is TRBJ1-4; weak D call: TRBD1 (5 bases). V gave up 7 bases and J gave up 7 bases, with 16 bases separating them. The CDR3 is 14 amino acids. Per the germline V gene, CDR1 is MNHEY and CDR2 is SMNVEV (reference sequence). The CDR3 region is CASKRRTNGEKLFF. The CDR3 coding sequence is TGTGCCAGCAAACGCCGGACAAACGGTGAAAAACTGTTTTTT.

The CDR3: CASSQVRTGPGNTIYF. In nucleotides, the CDR3 is TGCGCCAGCAGCCAAGTTCGGACAGGGCCTGGAAACACCATATATTTT. The V and J genes are TRBV4-1 and TRBJ1-3; 8 bases align to TRBD1. The V and J ends lost 1 base and 2 bases, in that order; junction bases with no gene match: 4. The CDR3 runs to 16 residues. Germline values: CDR1 MGHRA, CDR2 YSYEKL.

The chain employs TRBV5-1 and TRBJ2-1; TRBD1 agrees at 8 bases. V was clipped by 5 bases and J by 5 bases; unmatched bases: 6. Per germline, CDR1 SGHRS and CDR2 YFSETQ. The CDR3 runs to 14 residues. The CDR3 nucleotides read TGCGCCAGCAGTGGCCAGGGGGCCGACAATGAGCAGTTCTTC. Its protein product is CASSGQGADNEQFF.